Listed below are T cell receptor beta chains from one sample, sequenced in a study of T cells after yellow fever vaccination. One entry per CDR3 protein, called by TCRdb with MiXCR from the 5' RACE reads. This sample has 500,000 to 700,000 distinct CDR3 sequences, with over 15% found just once. Sample: PBMCs, taken 15 days after the yellow fever booster vaccination. These receptors were obtained from a man aged 25-40 years who received the YFV17D yellow fever vaccine. The CDR3 runs from the conserved cysteine through the conserved F or W. Fields, in order: D gene, V gene, J gene, clone size, CDR3 length, CDR3 protein, CDR3 DNA. The D gene is left open where the match is weak. Part of the rows lack a size; the others show once, few, many or a class for expanded clones.

d_gene: TRBD2
v_gene: TRBV7-9
j_gene: TRBJ2-1
abundance: few
len: 17
CDR3aa: CASSSPPTSDSYNEQFF
CDR3nt: TGTGCCAGCAGCTCACCCCCGACTAGCGACTCCTACAATGAGCAGTTCTTC

d_gene: .
v_gene: TRBV7-2
j_gene: TRBJ2-7
abundance: .
len: 12
CDR3aa: CASSYRVGEQYF
CDR3nt: TGTGCCAGCAGTTACAGGGTCGGCGAGCAGTACTTC

d_gene: .
v_gene: TRBV2
j_gene: TRBJ2-3
abundance: .
len: 12
CDR3aa: CASSILSDTQYF
CDR3nt: TGTGCCAGCAGTATCTTATCAGATACGCAGTATTTT

d_gene: .
v_gene: TRBV10-3
j_gene: TRBJ2-3
abundance: .
len: 11
CDR3aa: CAISVREWQYF
CDR3nt: TGTGCCATCAGTGTACGGGAGTGGCAGTATTTT

d_gene: .
v_gene: TRBV23-1
j_gene: TRBJ2-3
abundance: .
len: 14
CDR3aa: CASSLGAHTDTQYF
CDR3nt: TGCGCCAGCAGTCTAGGCGCCCACACAGATACGCAGTATTTT

d_gene: TRBD2
v_gene: TRBV14
j_gene: TRBJ2-3
abundance: few
len: 16
CDR3aa: CASTQAGSRPTDTQYF
CDR3nt: TGTGCCAGCACCCAAGCGGGGAGTCGTCCCACAGATACGCAGTATTTT

d_gene: TRBD2
v_gene: TRBV20-1
j_gene: TRBJ2-1
abundance: .
len: 14
CDR3aa: CSAKTGLAETEQFF
CDR3nt: TGCAGTGCTAAAACGGGGCTAGCGGAGACTGAGCAGTTCTTC

d_gene: .
v_gene: TRBV5-4
j_gene: TRBJ2-2
abundance: few
len: 13
CDR3aa: CASSWRGTGELFF
CDR3nt: TGTGCCAGCAGCTGGCGGGGCACCGGGGAGCTGTTTTTT

d_gene: .
v_gene: TRBV4-3
j_gene: TRBJ2-6
abundance: .
len: 15
CDR3aa: CASADRPGLKSVLTF
CDR3nt: TGCGCCAGCGCCGACCGCCCAGGCCTGAAATCCGTCCTGACTTTC

d_gene: TRBD2
v_gene: TRBV7-2
j_gene: TRBJ2-7
abundance: few
len: 14
CDR3aa: CASSLPGTTYEQYF
CDR3nt: TGTGCCAGCAGCTTACCCGGGACTACCTACGAGCAGTACTTC